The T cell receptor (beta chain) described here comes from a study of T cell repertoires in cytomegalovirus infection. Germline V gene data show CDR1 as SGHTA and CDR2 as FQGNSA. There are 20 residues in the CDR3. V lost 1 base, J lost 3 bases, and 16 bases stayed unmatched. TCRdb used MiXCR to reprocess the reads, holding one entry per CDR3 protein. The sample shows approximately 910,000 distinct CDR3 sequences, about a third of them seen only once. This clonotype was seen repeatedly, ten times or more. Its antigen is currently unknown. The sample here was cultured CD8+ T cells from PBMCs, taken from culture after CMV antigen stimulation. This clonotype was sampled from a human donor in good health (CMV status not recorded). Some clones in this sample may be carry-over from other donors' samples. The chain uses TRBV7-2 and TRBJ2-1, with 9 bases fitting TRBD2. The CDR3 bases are TGTGCCAGCAGCTTAGGCCCTCGGGCGGGGGGGCCGGTTTTCTACAATGAGCAGTTCTTC. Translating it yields CASSLGPRAGGPVFYNEQFF.